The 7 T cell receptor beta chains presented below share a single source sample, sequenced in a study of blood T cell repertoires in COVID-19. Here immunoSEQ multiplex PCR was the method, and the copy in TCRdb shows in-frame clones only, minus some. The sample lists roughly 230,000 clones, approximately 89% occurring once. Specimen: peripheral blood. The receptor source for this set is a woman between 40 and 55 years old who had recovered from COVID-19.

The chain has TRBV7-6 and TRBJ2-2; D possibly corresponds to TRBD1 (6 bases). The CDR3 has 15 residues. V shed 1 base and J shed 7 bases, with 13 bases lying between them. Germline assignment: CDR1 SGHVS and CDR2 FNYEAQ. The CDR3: CASSLGLQGYGELFF. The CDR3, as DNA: TGTGCCAGCAGCTTAGGATTACAGGGTTACGGGGAGCTGTTTTTT.

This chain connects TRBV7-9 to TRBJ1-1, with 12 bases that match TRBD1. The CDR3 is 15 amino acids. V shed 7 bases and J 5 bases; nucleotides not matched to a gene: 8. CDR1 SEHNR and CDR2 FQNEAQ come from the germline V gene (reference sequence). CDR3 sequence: CASTPGQGALTEAFF. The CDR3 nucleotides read TGTGCCAGCACCCCGGGACAGGGGGCGTTAACTGAAGCTTTCTTT.

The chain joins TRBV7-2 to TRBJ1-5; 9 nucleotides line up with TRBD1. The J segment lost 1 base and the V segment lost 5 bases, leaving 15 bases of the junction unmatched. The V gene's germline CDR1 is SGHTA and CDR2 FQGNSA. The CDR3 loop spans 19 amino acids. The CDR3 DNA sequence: TGTGCCAGCAGCCGTACTCCGGGACAGGGATGGGTGAGCAATCAGCCCCAGCATTTT. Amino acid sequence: CASSRTPGQGWVSNQPQHF.

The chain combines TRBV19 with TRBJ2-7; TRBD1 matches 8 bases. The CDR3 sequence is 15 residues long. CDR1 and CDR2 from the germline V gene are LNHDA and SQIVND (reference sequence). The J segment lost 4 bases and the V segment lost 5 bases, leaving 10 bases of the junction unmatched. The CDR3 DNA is TGTGCCAGTAGTGCATCCGGGACAGGCGAGTACGAGCAGTACTTC. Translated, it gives CASSASGTGEYEQYF.

The CDR3 coding sequence is TGTGCCAGCAGCTTAGTATCTGGGCCCCTCGGGGGTGAGCAGTTCTTC. It is translated as CASSLVSGPLGGEQFF. The V call is TRBV11-1, the J call TRBJ2-1, with D possibly being TRBD2 (6 bases). Germline values: CDR1 SGHAT, CDR2 FQDESV (reference sequence). The V end lost 1 base, the J end lost 9 bases, and 19 bases lay between the germline ends. The CDR3 spans 16 residues.

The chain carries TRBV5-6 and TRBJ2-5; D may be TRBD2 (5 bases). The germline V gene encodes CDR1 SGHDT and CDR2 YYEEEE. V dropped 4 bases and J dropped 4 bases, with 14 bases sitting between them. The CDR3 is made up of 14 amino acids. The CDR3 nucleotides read TGTGCCAGCAGCCATCCACTAGTATCAGAGACCCAGTACTTC. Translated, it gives CASSHPLVSETQYF.

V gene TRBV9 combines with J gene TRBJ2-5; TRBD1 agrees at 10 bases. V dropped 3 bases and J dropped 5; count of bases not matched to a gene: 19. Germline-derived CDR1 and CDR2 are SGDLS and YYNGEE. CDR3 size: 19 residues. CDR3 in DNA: TGTGCCAGCAGCGCACAACACCTCAAGACAGGGGGCGGGATGGAGACCCAGTACTTC. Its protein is CASSAQHLKTGGGMETQYF.